The 17 T cell receptor beta chains presented below share a single source sample, sequenced in a study of CD8+ T cells in alopecia areata (dated by TCRdb to the late 2010s). The time point label of this sample denotes: roughly 27 days on oral tofacitinib. The treatment or condition label here, explained by the study, means: oral pan-JAK inhibitor, 5-10 mg twice daily. Peripheral blood and lesional scalp punch biopsies were obtained from patients with alopecia areata. The library came from the immunoSEQ multiplex PCR assay. RNA was extracted from all samples and reverse transcribed into cDNA, which served as template for TCR sequencing. TCRdb holds this immuneACCESS table with in-frame rearrangements only. Some clones are missing; in checked studies, unresolved V genes explain under half, and the rest has no known cause. The sample records fewer than 25,000 clones, around 50% of which are singletons. Under 8.5% of the sample belongs to the ten largest clones.

Sample: skin, taken at week 4, from a patient treated with tofacitinib. The receptors were gathered from a human donor with alopecia areata.

CDR3 in amino acids: CASSAYRFSDTQYF. The CDR3 DNA is TGTGCCAGCAGCGCCTACAGGTTTTCAGATACGCAGTATTTT. This chain joins TRBV21-1 and TRBJ2-3; TRBD1, as called in the table, went unchecked against the DNA. TRBV21-1 is recorded as a pseudogene. The CDR3 length is 14 residues.

This clone showed up just a few times. As DNA, the CDR3 is TGTGCCAGCAGTCTTACCGGGACAGTCTACGAGCAGTACTTC. It specifies CASSLTGTVYEQYF. V gene TRBV2 combines with J gene TRBJ2-7; 7 nucleotides line up with TRBD1. Germline V gene data show CDR1 as SNHLY and CDR2 as FYNNEI. This CDR3 comprises 14 residues. Losses at the gene ends were 5 bases for V and 3 bases for J; bases not matched to a gene: 7.

V and J are TRBV7-9 and TRBJ2-5; D might be TRBD1 or TRBD2, each matching 5 bases. CDR1 and CDR2 from the germline V gene are SEHNR and FQNEAQ (reference sequence). Trimming pared 5 bases from V and 1 base from J, leaving 11 bases between. This CDR3 is built from 14 residues. The CDR3, as DNA: TGTGCCAGCAGCCCATGGGACGGCCAAGAGACCCAGTACTTC. Translating gives CASSPWDGQETQYF.

In DNA, the CDR3 is TGTGCCAGTAGTATCCCAGGGATCTCCTACAATGAGCAGTTCTTC. This sequence encodes CASSIPGISYNEQFF. The rearrangement joins TRBV19 to TRBJ2-1, with D tentatively TRBD1 (5 bases). In germline, CDR1 is LNHDA, CDR2 SQIVND (reference sequence). Trimming took 3 bases from V and 0 from J, leaving 9 bases between them. This CDR3 has 15 residues.

The CDR3 protein is CASTILAGGYNEQFF. In DNA, the CDR3 is TGCGCCAGCACTATTCTAGCGGGGGGCTACAATGAGCAGTTCTTC. The V call is TRBV5-1, the J call TRBJ2-1, with 11 bases matching TRBD2. Germline CDR1 and CDR2: SGHRS and YFSETQ. V trimming: 6 bases; J trimming: 3 bases; junction bases outside the gene matches: 5. The CDR3 has 15 residues.

The J gene is TRBJ1-6, the V gene TRBV7-3; the D gene is possibly TRBD1 (5 bases). The V end lost 2 bases, the J end lost 6 bases, and 11 bases lay between the germline ends. Germline-derived CDR1 and CDR2 are SGHTA and FQGTGA. This CDR3 comprises 15 residues. The CDR3 spells CASSLEGARNSPLHF. Here the CDR3 DNA reads TGTGCCAGCAGCTTAGAAGGGGCCCGTAATTCACCCCTCCACTTT.

This rearrangement joins TRBV4-3 to TRBJ2-5; tentatively, D is TRBD2 (5 bases). Near its end, the DNA agrees better with TRBJ2-7, so the J call may be wrong. Germline CDR1 reads LGHNA; CDR2 reads YSLEER. The CDR3 consists of 15 residues. The CDR3 is CASSPSVGSSYEQYF. The DNA of the CDR3 is TGCGCCAGCAGCCCCTCCGTGGGGAGCTCCTACGAGCAGTACTTC.

The V and J genes are TRBV28 and TRBJ2-2, with 9 bases fitting TRBD1. J gave up 3 bases and V 6 bases, and 8 bases lay outside the gene matches. The CDR3 has 16 amino acids. Germline values: CDR1 MDHEN, CDR2 SYDVKM. The CDR3 here is CASSHWTGEDTGELFF. The CDR3 region has the DNA TGTGCCAGCAGCCATTGGACAGGGGAGGACACCGGGGAGCTGTTTTTT. Looking up the rest from reference TRBV28 and TRBJ2-2 gives the full variable domain: DVKVTQSSRYLVKRTGEKVFLECVQDMDHENMFWYRQDPGLGLRLIYFSYDVKMKEKGDIPEGYSVSREKKERFSLILESASTNQTSMYLCASSHWTGEDTGELFFGEGSRLTVL.

The gene calls are TRBV5-5 and TRBJ1-5; TRBD1 matches 9 bases. V lost 5 bases and J lost 5; bases outside the gene matches: 8. CDR1 is SGHKS, CDR2 YYEKEE, per germline (reference sequence). This CDR3 is 15 amino acids long. For the CDR3, the DNA is TGTGCCAGCAGACAAGGACAGGGGAAATATCAGCCCCAGCATTTT. Translation: CASRQGQGKYQPQHF.

For this clone: Germline and junction disagree at one end, which may indicate a read error. Other DNA sequences within the sample encode an identical CDR3. The J gene is TRBJ1-1, the V gene TRBV5-4; D unresolved. In germline, CDR1 is SGHNT, CDR2 YYREEE (reference sequence). There are 16 residues in the CDR3. The CDR3 loop reads CASSLKSRRSYTEAFF. CDR3 bases: TGTGCCAGCAGCTTAAAGTCCCGGCGGTCGTACACTGAGGCTTTCTTT.

The chain joins TRBV6-5 to TRBJ1-1; tentative D call: TRBD1 (6 bases). Germline V CDR1 and CDR2: MNHEY, SVGAGI. There are 14 residues in the CDR3. Trimming removed 5 bases from V and 1 base from J, with 11 bases in between. The CDR3 DNA is TGTGCCAGCAGTCGAGACAGGCCGAACACTGAAGCTTTCTTT. It encodes CASSRDRPNTEAFF.

Only a few counts were recorded for this clone. The chain is built from TRBV4-3 and TRBJ1-2; possible D gene TRBD1, 5 bases. Trimming shortened V by 0 bases and J by 9 bases, and 17 bases separated the two germline ends. Germline CDR1 reads LGHNA; CDR2 reads YSLEER. CDR3 length: 15 amino acids. Here the CDR3 DNA reads TGCGCCAGCAGCCAAGAACTAATTCAGGGTTCGAGCTACACCTTC. Protein sequence: CASSQELIQGSSYTF.

V and J are TRBV7-9 and TRBJ1-2, with D hard to call. The CDR3 totals 15 residues. Deletions cut 4 bases from V and 4 bases from J, with 16 bases between. Germline loops: CDR1 SEHNR, CDR2 FQNEAQ (reference sequence). The CDR3 DNA is TGTGCCAGCAGCTCGTCAGTGGGAACTGGCTATGGCTACACCTTC. Translated, it gives CASSSSVGTGYGYTF.

The chain recombines TRBV7-3 with TRBJ2-5; possibly TRBD2 for D (7 bases). Trimming removed 7 bases from V and 4 bases from J, with 22 bases in between. Germline V gene sequence: CDR1 SGHTA, CDR2 FQGTGA. This CDR3 is built from 16 residues. In DNA, the CDR3 is TGTGCCAGCACCCACGGGGGGCAGGGGTCCGGAGAGACCCAGTACTTC. Translating gives CASTHGGQGSGETQYF.

The V gene is TRBV10-3, the J gene TRBJ2-7, with a tentative D call TRBD1 (6 bases). Germline CDR1 is ENHRY and CDR2 is SYGVKD. The CDR3 length is 13 residues. V was trimmed by 4 bases and J by 6 bases, leaving 13 bases between them. CDR3 in amino acids: CAISGAQGGEQYF. CDR3 coding DNA: TGTGCCATCAGTGGGGCACAGGGCGGCGAGCAGTACTTC.

The chain links TRBV7-9 to TRBJ1-6; 10 bases line up with TRBD1. CDR1 is SEHNR, CDR2 FQNEAQ, per germline (reference sequence). V shed 6 bases and J 7 bases; nucleotides not matched to a gene: 9. The CDR3 covers 16 residues. CDR3 coding DNA: TGTGCCAGCAGTTCTCACTCGGGACAGGGGAATTCACCCCTCCACTTT. This translates into CASSSHSGQGNSPLHF.

The J gene is TRBJ2-2, the V gene TRBV9; D not resolved. The length of the CDR3 is 15 residues. Between the trimmed V and J ends, which lost 1 base and 6 bases, there was a span of 13 bases. Germline values: CDR1 SGDLS, CDR2 YYNGEE. Written as DNA, the CDR3 is TGTGCCAGCAGCGTACGGACCCACAACGCCGGGGAGCTGTTTTTT. It encodes CASSVRTHNAGELFF.